Listed here are 21 T cell receptor beta chains from one sample, sequenced in a study of cytomegalovirus exposure and HLA in healthy donors. The PCR used 60 Vbeta and 13 Jbeta primers. Repertoires were generated with immunoSEQ multiplex PCR, while TCRdb's copy carries only in-frame clones and drops some. The repertoire holds roughly 100,000 clones, with 70% to 80% as singletons. Source material: PBMCs. These receptors all come from a female donor in good health and CMV-seropositive.

V and J are TRBV5-1 and TRBJ2-7, with D possibly being TRBD2 (6 bases). The CDR3 runs to 13 residues. From germline, CDR1 is SGHRS and CDR2 YFSETQ. Trimming stripped 4 bases from V and 5 bases from J, with 13 bases between. CDR3 residues: CASSPGSFNEQYF. The CDR3 nucleotides are TGCGCCAGCAGCCCCGGGAGTTTCAACGAGCAGTACTTC.

CDR3 DNA sequence: TGTGCCAGCAGCTTAGGAGACTACCCCTACAATGAGCAGTTCTTC. Its protein product is CASSLGDYPYNEQFF. V is TRBV13 and J is TRBJ2-1, with D perhaps matching TRBD2 (5 bases). Germline V gives CDR1 PRHDT, CDR2 FYEKMQ (reference sequence). With 0 bases removed from V and 2 bases from J, the gap between germline ends came to 8 bases. The CDR3 loop spans 15 amino acids. Combining the CDR3 with reference TRBV13 and TRBJ2-1 gives the whole variable domain AAGVIQSPRHLIKEKRETATLKCYPIPRHDTVYWYQQGPGQDPQFLISFYEKMQSDKGSIPDRFSAQQFSDYHSELNMSSLELGDSALYFCASSLGDYPYNEQFFGPGTRLTVL.

The rearrangement joins TRBV6-1 to TRBJ2-1, with D possibly being TRBD1 (5 bases). CDR1 and CDR2 from the germline V gene are MNHNS and SASEGT. CDR3 length equals 17 residues. Trimming pared 4 bases from V and 0 bases from J, leaving 16 bases between. This CDR3 is CASSASTQVSSYNEQFF. CDR3 bases: TGTGCCAGCAGTGCCTCTACACAGGTCAGCTCCTACAATGAGCAGTTCTTC.

The chain is built from TRBV2 and TRBJ1-4, with 10 bases that match TRBD1. The J segment lost 3 bases and the V segment lost 6 bases, leaving 4 bases of the junction unmatched. Germline values: CDR1 SNHLY, CDR2 FYNNEI. The CDR3 runs to 15 residues. This CDR3 is CASSRDRGPNEKLFF. Here the CDR3 DNA reads TGTGCCAGCAGCCGGGACAGGGGACCTAATGAAAAACTGTTTTTT. Using reference TRBV2 and TRBJ1-4 for the parts outside the CDR3, the full variable domain is EPEVTQTPSHQVTQMGQEVILRCVPISNHLYFYWYRQILGQKVEFLVSFYNNEISEKSEIFDDQFSVERPDGSNFTLKIRSTKLEDSAMYFCASSRDRGPNEKLFFGSGTQLSVL.

The rearrangement joins TRBV9 to TRBJ2-5, with D possibly matching TRBD2 (6 bases). This CDR3 has 14 residues. V was trimmed by 4 bases and J by 3 bases, leaving 13 bases between them. Germline V gives CDR1 SGDLS, CDR2 YYNGEE. CDR3 in DNA: TGTGCCAGCAGCCCCAGCATAGCGGAAGAGACCCAGTACTTC. Amino acid sequence: CASSPSIAEETQYF.

This chain joins TRBV28 and TRBJ1-1; D perhaps matches TRBD1 (5 bases). This CDR3 region has 16 residues. The germline gives CDR1 MDHEN, CDR2 SYDVKM. Trimming removed 6 bases at V and 1 base at J, with 18 bases between. The CDR3 reads CASSQTGRPENTEAFF. CDR3 sequence (DNA): TGTGCCAGCAGCCAAACAGGACGGCCAGAGAACACTGAAGCTTTCTTT.

The CDR3, as DNA: TGTGCCAGCAGCCATCGACAGGGCTACGAGCAGTACTTC. It encodes CASSHRQGYEQYF. The rearrangement links TRBV14 to TRBJ2-7, with 7 bases that match TRBD1. The CDR3 has 13 residues. Germline loops: CDR1 SGHDN, CDR2 FVKESK. Germline trimming cut 3 bases from V and 3 bases from J; bases unmatched to any gene: 2.

The V and J genes are TRBV27 and TRBJ1-6; D is possibly TRBD1 (6 bases). The CDR3 covers 15 residues. V was cut by 2 bases and J by 6 bases, with 11 bases left in between. Germline V gives CDR1 MNHEY, CDR2 SMNVEV (reference sequence). The DNA of the CDR3 is TGTGCCAGCAGTTTAGTGGGGGGGCCTAATTCACCCCTCCACTTT. Protein product: CASSLVGGPNSPLHF.

The V gene is TRBV5-4, the J gene TRBJ2-5; D gene unclear. The V and J ends lost 5 bases and 4 bases respectively, with 12 bases between them. Germline V gives CDR1 SGHNT, CDR2 YYREEE (reference sequence). The CDR3 runs 13 residues. The CDR3 here is CASRPYAGETQYF. CDR3 sequence (DNA): TGTGCCAGCAGACCTTATGCCGGAGAGACCCAGTACTTC.

The CDR3, as DNA: TGTGCCAGCAGCTTTGGTAGGGGCTACTATGGCTACACCTTC. It encodes CASSFGRGYYGYTF. V gene TRBV7-2 combines with J gene TRBJ1-2, with D possibly matching TRBD1 (5 bases). Germline V gene lookup returns CDR1 SGHTA and CDR2 FQGNSA. The CDR3 is 14 amino acids. With 3 bases removed from V and 3 bases from J, the gap between germline ends came to 11 bases. Filled out from reference TRBV7-2 and TRBJ1-2, the complete variable domain reads GAGVSQSPSNKVTEKGKDVELRCDPISGHTALYWYRQSLGQGLEFLIYFQGNSAPDKSGLPSDRFSAERTGGSVSTLTIQRTQQEDSAVYLCASSFGRGYYGYTFGSGTRLTVV.

The chain couples TRBV4-2 to TRBJ1-4; 7 bases are shared with TRBD1. V gave up 0 bases and J gave up 4 bases; unmatched junction bases: 2. Germline-derived CDR1 and CDR2 are LGHNA and YNFKEQ. This CDR3 is built from 15 residues. The CDR3 region is CASSQENRGNEKLFF. Here the CDR3 DNA reads TGTGCCAGCAGCCAAGAGAACAGGGGTAATGAAAAACTGTTTTTT.

This chain links TRBV2 with TRBJ2-7; TRBD2 matches 14 bases. V lost 7 bases, J lost 11 bases, and 10 bases stayed unmatched. The CDR3 runs 14 residues. In germline, CDR1 is SNHLY, CDR2 FYNNEI. Here the CDR3 DNA reads TGTGCCAGCAACTCGGGACTAGCGGGGGCGAGTAAGTACTTC. Protein sequence: CASNSGLAGASKYF.

CDR3 bases: TGTGCCAGCAGCCCACTAGGCCTCAGCGAAAAACTGTTTTTT. Its translation is CASSPLGLSEKLFF. The rearrangement links TRBV7-8 to TRBJ1-4; D gene ambiguous. The length of the CDR3 is 14 residues. Between the trimmed V and J ends, which lost 5 bases and 8 bases, there was a span of 15 bases. Germline lookup yields CDR1 SGHVS and CDR2 FQNEAQ.

The CDR3 loop reads CASSPPVQQYNEQFF. The DNA of the CDR3 is TGTGCCAGCTCACCACCGGTGCAACAGTACAATGAGCAGTTCTTC. The V gene is TRBV18, the J gene TRBJ2-1; D uncertain. The CDR3 sequence is 15 residues long. Deletions cut 0 bases from V and 4 bases from J, with 10 bases between. CDR1 is KGHSH, CDR2 LQKENI, per germline.

V is TRBV4-3 and J is TRBJ2-1; unclear D gene. This CDR3 spans 14 amino acids. Trimming removed 4 bases from V and 5 bases from J, with 12 bases in between. Germline-derived CDR1 and CDR2 are LGHNA and YSLEER. CDR3 in amino acids: CASSPSFLDNEQFF. DNA for the CDR3: TGCGCCAGCAGCCCAAGCTTCCTGGACAATGAGCAGTTCTTC.

The chain links TRBV7-2 to TRBJ1-1; 9 bases line up with TRBD1. Germline V CDR1 and CDR2: SGHTA, FQGNSA. There are 13 residues in the CDR3. V lost 5 bases to trimming and J lost 4 bases; unmatched junction nucleotides: 2. Written as DNA, the CDR3 is TGTGCCAGCAGCGTACAGGGGGCCACTGAAGCTTTCTTT. It translates to CASSVQGATEAFF.

Points on this clone: The sample contains more than one DNA sequence encoding this CDR3. V and J are TRBV5-1 and TRBJ2-5; D gene uncertain. V was trimmed by 3 bases and J by 2 bases, leaving 2 bases between them. In germline, CDR1 is SGHRS, CDR2 YFSETQ. The CDR3 has 11 residues. Written as DNA, the CDR3 is TGCGCCAGCAGCTCACAAGAGACCCAGTACTTC. Its protein product is CASSSQETQYF.

Of note for this clone: Other DNA sequences in this specimen translate into the identical CDR3. The chain is built from TRBV30 and TRBJ2-2; TRBD1 aligns across 8 bases. The CDR3 is 13 amino acids. V shed 3 bases, J shed 5 bases, and the junction held 2 bases outside the gene matches. The germline gives CDR1 GTSNPN, CDR2 SVGIG (reference sequence). The CDR3 protein is CAWRQGATGELFF. The CDR3 nucleotides are TGTGCCTGGAGGCAGGGGGCGACCGGGGAGCTGTTTTTT.

V and J are TRBV9 and TRBJ2-1; TRBD1 might be the D (6 bases). CDR1 is SGDLS, CDR2 YYNGEE, per germline. V dropped 0 bases and J dropped 2 bases, with 12 bases sitting between them. This CDR3 contains 16 residues. CDR3 DNA sequence: TGTGCCAGCAGCGTAGAGTACAGGGCCCCCTACAATGAGCAGTTCTTC. It specifies CASSVEYRAPYNEQFF. The variable domain in full, with the rest retrieved from reference TRBV9 and TRBJ2-1, is DSGVTQTPKHLITATGQRVTLRCSPRSGDLSVYWYQQSLDQGLQFLIQYYNGEERAKGNILERFSAQQFPDLHSELNLSSLELGDSALYFCASSVEYRAPYNEQFFGPGTRLTVL.

This chain joins TRBV12-5 and TRBJ2-2; tentative D call: TRBD2 (5 bases). The CDR3 is 15 residues long. Germline lookup yields CDR1 LGHNT and CDR2 FRNRAP. Trimming pared 5 bases from V and 3 bases from J, leaving 13 bases between. The CDR3 DNA reads TGTGCTAGTGGTAGCGGCAGGATAGACACCGGGGAGCTGTTTTTT. It yields the protein CASGSGRIDTGELFF.

This clone showed up just once. V is TRBV11-1 and J is TRBJ2-3; weak D call: TRBD2 (6 bases). The CDR3 has 15 amino acids. In germline, CDR1 is SGHAT, CDR2 FQDESV (reference sequence). Trimming pared 5 bases from V and 5 bases from J, leaving 17 bases between. CDR3 in DNA: TGTGCCAGCAGCCCCGGTGGTGGTAGCGGAGATACGCAGTATTTT. This encodes CASSPGGGSGDTQYF.